The rows below give T cell receptor beta chains drawn from one sample of a study of radiation and T cells in renal cell carcinoma. TCRdb keeps only in-frame clones here, not all; method: immunoSEQ multiplex PCR. The sample comprises just over 95,000 clones, approximately 86% of which are singletons, and 6.5% to 8.5% rests with the top ten. The specimen comprised blood, sampled from a patient whose treatment included radiotherapy and nephrectomy. These receptors were taken from a man between 45 and 60 years old with renal cell carcinoma. CDR3s include the opening cysteine and the closing phenylalanine or tryptophan. A D gene is named only where the DNA matches it firmly.

d_call j_call cdr3_length v_call cdr3_aa
NA TRBJ1-1 14 TRBV29-1 CSVVPSAGDTEAFF
NA TRBJ2-7 14 TRBV5-1 CASSLGDGPYEQYF
NA TRBJ1-5 15 TRBV18 CASSPRGQESQPQHF
NA TRBJ1-2 14 TRBV6-5 CASSYSARNYGYTF
TRBD2 TRBJ2-5 16 TRBV4-1 CASSQEKGGPRETQYF
NA TRBJ2-3 10 TRBV20-1 CSASGTAQYF
NA TRBJ1-1 15 TRBV18 CASSLRGGMNTEAFF
NA TRBJ2-5 15 TRBV7-9 CASSLAHEVKETQYF
TRBD2 TRBJ2-3 17 TRBV27 CASSFYPGGGTKDTQYF
NA TRBJ2-7 14 TRBV2 CASSLRGRKGEQYF
NA TRBJ1-1 14 TRBV6-6 CASSYRGMNTEAFF
NA TRBJ1-2 12 TRBV28 CASTQILGGYTF
TRBD1 TRBJ2-3 14 TRBV7-3 CASSTGQGADTQYF
TRBD2 TRBJ2-3 14 TRBV7-3 CASSSGTSRDTQYF
TRBD2 TRBJ2-1 15 TRBV18 CASSRRLAGGNEQFF
NA TRBJ2-3 15 TRBV7-8 CASSLVRGDQDTQYF
TRBD1 TRBJ2-7 12 TRBV10-3 CAIGTVSYEQYF
TRBD2 TRBJ2-3 16 TRBV19 CASSIDSGGLGDTQYF
NA TRBJ1-1 13 TRBV7-8 CASRLTGNTEAFF
TRBD1 TRBJ1-2 14 TRBV6-6 CASSRPDRVFGYTF
NA TRBJ1-2 14 TRBV5-5 CASSYIEEGRGYTF
NA TRBJ2-7 13 TRBV19 CASSITGSNQQYF